The next 23 T cell receptor beta chains were all read from a single sample in a study of blood T cell repertoires in COVID-19. The protocol was immunoSEQ multiplex PCR, while the TCRdb copy is restricted to in-frame clones and leaves out a portion. The table includes approximately 300,000 clones, 80% to 95% detected once. Sequenced material: peripheral blood. These receptors all come from a woman in her 30s with COVID-19, enrolled during active disease.

The gene calls are TRBV3-1 (or the pseudogene TRBV3-2) and TRBJ2-7, with a weak D call TRBD2 (6 bases). This CDR3 contains 15 residues. V gave up 4 bases and J gave up 6 bases, with 19 bases separating them. CDR1 and CDR2 from the germline V gene are LGHDT and YNNKEL (reference sequence). This chain's CDR3 is CASSPRDTSLAEQYF. The CDR3, as DNA: TGTGCCAGCAGCCCAAGGGATACTAGCCTTGCCGAGCAGTACTTC.

This clone came up a few times. The V gene is TRBV4-1, the J gene TRBJ2-7; weak D call: TRBD2 (6 bases). This CDR3 is built from 14 residues. V was trimmed by 4 bases and J by 2 bases, leaving 12 bases between them. In germline, CDR1 is MGHRA, CDR2 YSYEKL. For the CDR3, the DNA is TGCGCCAGCAGCCCCGACGGAGGGGCCTACGAGCAGTACTTC. This translates into CASSPDGGAYEQYF.

The chain couples TRBV6-6 to TRBJ1-4, with D maybe TRBD1 (5 bases). Germline V gene lookup returns CDR1 MNHNY and CDR2 SVGAGI (reference sequence). There are 15 residues in the CDR3. V was cut by 4 bases and J by 3 bases, with 12 bases left in between. CDR3 bases: TGTGCCAGCAGTTCGCCTGACAGAGCTAATGAAAAACTGTTTTTT. This codes for CASSSPDRANEKLFF.

The chain recombines TRBV27 with TRBJ2-5, with unresolved D. Germline CDR1 reads MNHEY; CDR2 reads SMNVEV (reference sequence). The CDR3 is 15 residues long. V lost 1 base and J lost 2, with 11 bases in between. CDR3 sequence: CASSLFPSPQETQYF. DNA for the CDR3: TGTGCCAGCAGTTTATTCCCGTCCCCTCAAGAGACCCAGTACTTC.

The V gene is TRBV2, the J gene TRBJ2-1; possibly TRBD2 for D (6 bases). The CDR3 has 15 residues. The germline V gene has CDR1 SNHLY and CDR2 FYNNEI. Trimming removed 4 bases at V and 0 bases at J, with 10 bases between. The CDR3 loop reads CASSGGTFSYNEQFF. The CDR3 coding sequence is TGTGCCAGCAGTGGGGGGACTTTCTCCTACAATGAGCAGTTCTTC. Full variable domain (rest looked up from reference TRBV2 and TRBJ2-1): EPEVTQTPSHQVTQMGQEVILRCVPISNHLYFYWYRQILGQKVEFLVSFYNNEISEKSEIFDDQFSVERPDGSNFTLKIRSTKLEDSAMYFCASSGGTFSYNEQFFGPGTRLTVL.

The gene calls are TRBV11-2 and TRBJ1-2, with D possibly matching TRBD1 (5 bases). Germline V gives CDR1 SGHAT, CDR2 FQNNGV. The CDR3 contains 16 residues. Trimming removed 1 base from V and 8 bases from J, with 20 bases in between. This CDR3 reads CASSLGGIREVGGYTF. Here the CDR3 DNA reads TGTGCCAGCAGCTTAGGGGGAATCAGGGAAGTTGGCGGCTACACCTTC. Filled out from reference TRBV11-2 and TRBJ1-2, the complete variable domain reads EAGVAQSPRYKIIEKRQSVAFWCNPISGHATLYWYQQILGQGPKLLIQFQNNGVVDDSQLPKDRFSAERLKGVDSTLKIQPAKLEDSAVYLCASSLGGIREVGGYTFGSGTRLTVV.

The CDR3 sequence is CSVDRGHSYGYTF. DNA for the CDR3: TGCAGCGTTGATAGGGGTCACTCTTATGGCTACACCTTC. This sequence joins TRBV29-1 and TRBJ1-2; possibly TRBD1 for D (5 bases). Germline V gene sequence: CDR1 SQVTM, CDR2 ANQGSEA. The V end lost 3 bases, the J end lost 5 bases, and 13 bases lay between the germline ends. The CDR3 has 13 amino acids.

The J gene is TRBJ1-1, the V gene TRBV30, with a tentative D call TRBD1 (6 bases). V gave up 6 bases and J gave up 6 bases, with 11 bases separating them. This CDR3 region has 11 residues. The germline CDR1 and CDR2 sequences are GTSNPN and SVGIG (reference sequence). CDR3 DNA: TGTGCCTGTACAGGGTCCGCTGAAGCTTTCTTT. This gives the protein CACTGSAEAFF.

The J gene is TRBJ1-2, the V gene TRBV6-6, with 7 bases aligning to TRBD1. CDR3 length: 14 amino acids. The trim removed 2 bases at V and 3 bases at J, leaving 3 bases unmatched. Germline CDR1 is MNHNY and CDR2 is SVGAGI (reference sequence). In nucleotides, the CDR3 is TGTGCCAGCAGTTACATCGACAGGGACTATGGCTACACCTTC. It specifies CASSYIDRDYGYTF.

The V gene is TRBV7-8, the J gene TRBJ1-1; the D is unclear. The germline V and J ends were trimmed by 5 bases and 7 bases, with 17 bases remaining between them. CDR1 and CDR2 (germline): SGHVS, FQNEAQ. The CDR3 has 14 amino acids. CDR3 nucleotide sequence: TGTGCCAGCAGCCAACGACGGGAAGCCTTTGAAGCTTTCTTT. Protein sequence: CASSQRREAFEAFF.

The chain carries TRBV5-4 and TRBJ2-7; 12 bases agree with TRBD2. After removal of 3 bases from V and 5 bases from J, the junction contained 9 bases not matched to a gene. The CDR3 runs to 16 residues. Per the germline V gene, CDR1 is SGHNT and CDR2 is YYREEE (reference sequence). The CDR3 spells CASSSITSGRSHEQYF. CDR3 coding DNA: TGTGCCAGCAGCTCAATTACTAGCGGGAGGTCCCACGAGCAGTACTTC.

The chain combines TRBV28 with TRBJ1-4; D gene unclear. The germline V gene has CDR1 MDHEN and CDR2 SYDVKM. The CDR3 consists of 14 residues. The V end lost 2 bases, the J end lost 3 bases, and 7 bases lay between the germline ends. CDR3 nucleotide sequence: TGTGCCAGCAGTTTAGCGGGCTCTAATGAAAAACTGTTTTTT. Its protein product is CASSLAGSNEKLFF.

The chain combines TRBV27 with TRBJ2-2, with D possibly TRBD2 on 5 matching bases. Trimming removed 6 bases from V and 5 bases from J, with 16 bases in between. CDR1 is MNHEY and CDR2 is SMNVEV in the germline V gene (reference sequence). The CDR3 totals 15 residues. The CDR3 bases are TGTGCCAGCAGACTAGGTCTCGTCACGACCGGGGAGCTGTTTTTT. This gives the protein CASRLGLVTTGELFF.

V usage is TRBV9 and J usage is TRBJ2-1, with 9 nucleotides matching TRBD2. The junction had 5 bases not matched to a gene; V was cut back by 0 bases and J by 7 bases. The CDR3 runs to 15 residues. Looked up from germline, CDR1 is SGDLS and CDR2 is YYNGEE. This CDR3 is CASSVGASGTNEQFF. The DNA of the CDR3 is TGTGCCAGCAGCGTAGGGGCTAGCGGGACAAATGAGCAGTTCTTC.

This chain connects TRBV19 to TRBJ2-3, with TRBD2 identical over 7 bases. This CDR3 spans 14 amino acids. Germline lookup yields CDR1 LNHDA and CDR2 SQIVND (reference sequence). Trimming removed 6 bases from V and 2 bases from J; junction bases left unmatched: 5. The CDR3 spells CASSRRGDTDTQYF. For the CDR3, the DNA is TGTGCCAGTAGCCGCCGGGGGGACACAGATACGCAGTATTTT.

The gene calls are TRBV3-1 (or the pseudogene TRBV3-2) and TRBJ2-7, with 7 nucleotides matching TRBD2. Germline V gene sequence: CDR1 LGHDT, CDR2 YNNKEL (reference sequence). The CDR3 is made up of 16 amino acids. V gave up 0 bases and J gave up 3 bases; unmatched junction bases: 8. Written as DNA, the CDR3 is TGTGCCAGCAGCCAAGATCGCGGGAGCCGGCTCTACGAGCAGTACTTC. The encoded protein is CASSQDRGSRLYEQYF.

The V call is TRBV2, the J call TRBJ1-5; D call uncertain. Trimming shortened V by 2 bases and J by 0 bases, and 11 bases separated the two germline ends. CDR1 SNHLY and CDR2 FYNNEI come from the germline V gene. The CDR3 is 16 amino acids. The CDR3 loop is CASSESGRHSNQPQHF. CDR3 nucleotides: TGTGCCAGCAGTGAAAGCGGCAGGCATAGCAATCAGCCCCAGCATTTT.

The chain links TRBV2 to TRBJ2-1; 7 bases are a match to TRBD2. Germline CDR1 reads SNHLY; CDR2 reads FYNNEI. The CDR3 is made up of 14 amino acids. V shed 4 bases and J 2 bases; nucleotides not matched to a gene: 2. The CDR3 DNA is TGTGCCAGCAGTGGCGGGAGCGCCTACAATGAGCAGTTCTTC. Encoded protein: CASSGGSAYNEQFF. The full variable domain, in which reference TRBV2 and TRBJ2-1 provide the parts outside the CDR3, is EPEVTQTPSHQVTQMGQEVILRCVPISNHLYFYWYRQILGQKVEFLVSFYNNEISEKSEIFDDQFSVERPDGSNFTLKIRSTKLEDSAMYFCASSGGSAYNEQFFGPGTRLTVL.

The chain has TRBV5-1 and TRBJ1-2; D is unresolved. CDR3 size: 13 residues. The V gene's germline CDR1 is SGHRS and CDR2 YFSETQ. The V end was cut by 0 bases, the J end by 7 bases, with 10 bases between. The CDR3 loop is CASSLAETGGYTF. In nucleotides, the CDR3 is TGCGCCAGCAGCTTGGCGGAGACGGGTGGCTACACCTTC.

The chain employs TRBV10-3 and TRBJ1-2; a possible D gene is TRBD1 (6 bases). CDR1 is ENHRY, CDR2 SYGVKD, per germline. Trimming stripped 11 bases from V and 2 bases from J, with 15 bases between. The CDR3 loop spans 13 amino acids. CDR3 DNA sequence: TGTGCCGCACGGGGGGCCCAGAACTATGGCTACACCTTC. Its translation is CAARGAQNYGYTF.

This chain connects TRBV21-1 to TRBJ2-3; the table's TRBD2 call for D was not verified on the DNA. TRBV21-1 is a listed pseudogene. The CDR3 spans 14 residues. CDR3 loop: CASRQAGPAGTQYF. The CDR3 DNA reads as TGTGCCAGCAGGCAAGCGGGGCCGGCGGGTACGCAGTATTTT.

The V call is TRBV29-1, the J call TRBJ2-1, with D tentatively TRBD2 (5 bases). In germline, CDR1 is SQVTM, CDR2 ANQGSEA. The CDR3 has 11 residues. This CDR3 reads CSKNEGNEQFF. The CDR3 coding sequence is TGCAGTAAGAACGAGGGCAATGAGCAGTTCTTC.

The rearrangement joins TRBV29-1 to TRBJ2-7, with TRBD1 matching over 7 bases. Trimming cost V 6 bases and J 0 bases; bases outside gene matches: 2. Per germline, CDR1 SQVTM and CDR2 ANQGSEA. The CDR3 length is 12 residues. The CDR3 bases are TGCAGCGTGAGACAGGGCTCCTACGAGCAGTACTTC. This gives the protein CSVRQGSYEQYF.